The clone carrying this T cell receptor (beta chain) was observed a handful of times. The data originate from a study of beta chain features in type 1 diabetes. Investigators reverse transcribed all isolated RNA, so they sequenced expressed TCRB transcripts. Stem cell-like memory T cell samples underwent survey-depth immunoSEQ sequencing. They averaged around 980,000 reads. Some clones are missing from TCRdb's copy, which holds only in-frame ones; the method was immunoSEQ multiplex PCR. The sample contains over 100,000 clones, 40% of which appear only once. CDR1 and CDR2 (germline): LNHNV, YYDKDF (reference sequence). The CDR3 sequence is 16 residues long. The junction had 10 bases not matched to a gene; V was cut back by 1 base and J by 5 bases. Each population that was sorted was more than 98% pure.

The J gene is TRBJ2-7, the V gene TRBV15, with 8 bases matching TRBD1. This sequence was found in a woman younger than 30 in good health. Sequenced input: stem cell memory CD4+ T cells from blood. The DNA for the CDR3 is TGTGCCACCAGCAGAGTTTTCGGACAGGGTGTCCACGAGCAGTACTTC. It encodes CATSRVFGQGVHEQYF.